A selection of T cell receptor beta chains follows, all from one sample in a study of shared clonotypes between healthy human individuals. Profiled with immunoSEQ multiplex PCR; TCRdb holds only in-frame clones, not every one. The profile shows 850,000 to 1,200,000 clones, 60% to 80% of them singletons. The material sequenced was memory CD4+ T cells sorted from blood. These receptors originate from a man between 18 and 35 years old in good health. CDR3s include the opening cysteine and the closing phenylalanine or tryptophan.

CASSLAGYSPLHF	TRBV5-1	TRBJ1-6
CASSQNAQNEKLFF	TRBV28	TRBJ1-4
CAWSGGENQPQHF	TRBV30	TRBJ1-5
CASSEAALQYF	TRBV6-1	TRBJ2-4
CASSLGTQETQYF	TRBV7-2	TRBJ2-5
CASYLPFSAQETQYF	TRBV2	TRBJ2-5
CASSLSDGSPNSPLHF	TRBV5-4	TRBJ1-6
CASSTGPNQPQHF	TRBV4-1	TRBJ1-5
CASSALGSSYEQYF	TRBV9	TRBJ2-7
CASSQKETQYF	TRBV6-6	TRBJ2-5
CASSLAGGYDEQFF	TRBV27	TRBJ2-1
CAWSVDSLLETQYF	TRBV30	TRBJ2-5
CASSLEGATGEQFF	TRBV7-2	TRBJ2-1
CASSREQGKAGNTIYF	TRBV18	TRBJ1-3
CSVIRDGRNEKLFF	TRBV29-1	TRBJ1-4
CASSLGGPQETQYF	TRBV5-1	TRBJ2-5
CASSEGSASLGSPLHF	TRBV6-1	TRBJ1-6
CASSFPTAYGYTF	TRBV5-6	TRBJ1-2
CASSAGGAGNTIYF	TRBV6-6	TRBJ1-3
CASSPGGRGRNYEQFF	TRBV5-4	TRBJ2-1
CASSPRTDRGKTDTQYF	TRBV18	TRBJ2-3
CASSPKGTRDNSPLHF	TRBV18	TRBJ1-6
CASSPGPSPETQYF	TRBV18	TRBJ2-5
CAISEGTGRTEAFF	TRBV10-3	TRBJ1-1
CASRQQGNSNQPQHF	TRBV28	TRBJ1-5
CASSPSLSGANVLTF	TRBV27	TRBJ2-6
CAWSVPRLRISNTIYF	TRBV30	TRBJ1-3
CAISEAFQGPLGQPQHF	TRBV10-3	TRBJ1-5
CASSLGQGKGGELFF	TRBV5-1	TRBJ2-2
CAISDLTETQYF	TRBV10-3	TRBJ2-5
CASTLGRPQETQYF	TRBV11-2	TRBJ2-5
CASSHPRDRETQYF	TRBV4-1	TRBJ2-5
CAWSVGWAREQYF	TRBV30	TRBJ2-5
CAISESGQVNTEAFF	TRBV10-3	TRBJ1-1
CASSDDRSEQYF	TRBV6-1	TRBJ2-7
CASSSGKGTQYF	TRBV7-2	TRBJ2-3